These 28 T cell receptor beta chains were sequenced from one sample in a study of vaccination and CD4 T cells after COVID-19. An Oncomine TCR Beta short-read assay was used to sequence the DNA from cultured CD4+ T cells. TCRdb recomputed calls from the PCR reads with MiXCR, one row per CDR3 protein. Here the sample spans over 3,500 distinct CDR3 sequences, about a quarter being singletons. Treatment in this sample: roughly 11-day PBMC culture with coronavirus spike peptide pools or control peptides (ViraFEST assay). No antigen is known for these receptors. Sequenced sample: CD4+ T cells from blood, cultured in vitro. The receptor set was obtained from a human donor who had recovered from COVID-19.

The CDR3 DNA reads as TGTGCCAGCAGACCCCGACAGGGAGGGAAAGGGACAGATACGCAGTATTTT. Amino acids: CASRPRQGGKGTDTQYF. The J gene is TRBJ2-3, the V gene TRBV5-4; D may correspond to TRBD1 or TRBD2 (7 bases each). Trimming left V 5 bases short and J 3 bases short, with 22 bases between. The germline V gene encodes CDR1 SGHNT and CDR2 YYREEE (reference sequence). This CDR3 is built from 17 residues.

This clonotype was observed a few times. V gene TRBV5-1 combines with J gene TRBJ2-5; TRBD2 might be the D (7 bases). CDR3 length equals 15 residues. Trimming took 3 bases from V and 6 from J, leaving 18 bases between them. The germline CDR1 and CDR2 sequences are SGHRS and YFSETQ. The DNA for the CDR3 is TGCGCCAGCAGCTATAATGGGGAGGGGGTAAAGACCCAGTACTTC. Protein sequence: CASSYNGEGVKTQYF.

The DNA of the CDR3 is TGTGCCAGCAGCCGGGACGGCAGCACAGATACGCAGTATTTT. This codes for CASSRDGSTDTQYF. The chain carries TRBV12-3 or TRBV12-4 and TRBJ2-3; the D call may be TRBD1 or TRBD2 (5 bases each). Trimming left V 6 bases short and J 0 bases short, with 10 bases between. The CDR3 extends over 14 amino acids.

This clonotype turned up a few times. The chain combines TRBV20-1 with TRBJ1-6, with D uncertain. Trimming took 3 bases from V and 4 from J, leaving 13 bases between them. The CDR3 length is 15 residues. The V gene's germline CDR1 is DFQATT and CDR2 SNEGSKA (reference sequence). For the CDR3, the DNA is TGCAGTGCTAGGACGGAGAAAGGGTATAATTCACCCCTCCACTTT. It translates to CSARTEKGYNSPLHF.

The chain carries TRBV30 and TRBJ2-7; 7 nucleotides match TRBD1. J was trimmed by 0 bases and V by 4 bases; bases with no gene match: 9. The CDR3 covers 15 residues. Germline loops: CDR1 GTSNPN, CDR2 SVGIG (reference sequence). Written as DNA, the CDR3 is TGTGCCTGGAACAGCCGGGACAGCCTCTCCTACGAGCAGTACTTC. Protein product: CAWNSRDSLSYEQYF.

This chain links TRBV11-2 with TRBJ2-7, with 13 bases fitting TRBD2. With V trimmed by 5 bases and J by 6 bases, 7 bases remained unmatched. CDR1 and CDR2 (germline): SGHAT, FQNNGV. The CDR3 contains 15 residues. This CDR3 reads CASSATSGGASEQYF. The DNA of the CDR3 is TGTGCCAGCAGCGCAACTAGCGGGGGGGCCTCCGAGCAGTACTTC.

This clonotype occurred a few times. This chain connects TRBV30 to TRBJ2-7, with TRBD2 as a possible D gene (6 bases). The germline V and J ends were trimmed by 8 bases and 1 base, with 9 bases remaining between them. The germline CDR1 and CDR2 sequences are GTSNPN and SVGIG (reference sequence). The CDR3 sequence is 11 residues long. The CDR3 DNA reads TGTGCCCGCGGGACTTCCTACGAGCAGTACTTC. This codes for CARGTSYEQYF.

CDR3 loop: CATSTTGGHEQYF. The CDR3 bases are TGTGCCACCAGCACGACAGGGGGCCACGAGCAGTACTTC. The chain joins TRBV15 to TRBJ2-7; 10 positions agree with TRBD1. CDR3 length equals 13 residues. Germline CDR1 is LNHNV and CDR2 is YYDKDF (reference sequence). V dropped 4 bases and J dropped 5; count of bases not matched to a gene: 2.

This clonotype has a handful of counts. The chain uses TRBV7-2 and TRBJ1-2; a weak D match, TRBD1 (5 bases). The CDR3 extends over 12 amino acids. The ends were cut back, 1 base at V and 8 bases at J, with 8 bases in the middle. The V gene's germline CDR1 is SGHTA and CDR2 FQGNSA. The CDR3 sequence: CASSLEGNGYTF. The CDR3 DNA sequence: TGTGCCAGCAGCTTAGAGGGGAACGGCTACACCTTC.

V gene TRBV3-1 combines with J gene TRBJ1-2, with D possibly being TRBD1 (5 bases). Germline lookup yields CDR1 LGHDT and CDR2 YNNKEL (reference sequence). Trimming removed 5 bases from V and 5 bases from J, with 12 bases in between. The CDR3 has 13 amino acids. The CDR3 loop is CASSAGTIYGYTF. DNA of the CDR3: TGTGCCAGCAGCGCTGGGACCATTTATGGCTACACCTTC.

The genes are TRBV6-1 and TRBJ2-5; D is perhaps TRBD2 (7 bases). The germline gives CDR1 MNHNS, CDR2 SASEGT. The ends were cut back, 6 bases at V and 5 bases at J, with 19 bases in the middle. This CDR3 is built from 15 residues. Written as DNA, the CDR3 is TGTGCCAGCAGCACCTTTGGGGGGGGGCGGGAGACCCAGTACTTC. Amino acid sequence: CASSTFGGGRETQYF.

This clonotype is categorized as medium-sized (0.01 to 0.1%). The rearrangement links TRBV5-1 to TRBJ2-5; 7 bases fit TRBD1. Germline V gives CDR1 SGHRS, CDR2 YFSETQ. The CDR3 covers 16 residues. The V and J ends lost 4 bases and 2 bases, in that order; junction bases with no gene match: 11. The CDR3 is CASSLPTGNGQETQYF. CDR3 nucleotides: TGCGCCAGCAGCCTCCCGACAGGGAATGGACAAGAGACCCAGTACTTC.

The V and J genes are TRBV14 and TRBJ1-1; D might be TRBD1 (5 bases). The CDR3 length is 15 residues. From germline, CDR1 is SGHDN and CDR2 FVKESK. Trimming stripped 0 bases from V and 6 bases from J, with 14 bases between. The CDR3 DNA follows: TGTGCCAGCAGCCAAGATTTCCCACGGGGCGCTGAAGCTTTCTTT. This translates into CASSQDFPRGAEAFF.

This sequence joins TRBV6-5 and TRBJ2-7; D possibly corresponds to TRBD2 (5 bases). The CDR3 contains 17 residues. CDR1 is MNHEY, CDR2 SVGAGI, per germline. The V end lost 0 bases, the J end lost 0 bases, and 15 bases lay between the germline ends. The CDR3 nucleotides are TGTGCCAGCAGTTACTCTATAGGACTGAGAAGCTCCTACGAGCAGTACTTC. Amino acid sequence: CASSYSIGLRSSYEQYF.

V usage is TRBV6-1 and J usage is TRBJ1-2; the D gene is possibly TRBD1 (5 bases). Trimming pared 6 bases from V and 4 bases from J, leaving 12 bases between. Germline V gene lookup returns CDR1 MNHNS and CDR2 SASEGT. This CDR3 has 13 residues. CDR3 residues: CASRGDLLYGYTF. CDR3 bases: TGTGCCAGCAGGGGGGACCTTCTCTATGGCTACACCTTC.

The genes are TRBV27 and TRBJ2-7, with 7 bases aligning to TRBD1. The CDR3 covers 15 residues. Losses at the gene ends were 8 bases for V and 3 bases for J; bases not matched to a gene: 13. Germline CDR1 MNHEY, CDR2 SMNVEV (reference sequence). CDR3 amino acids: CASPFPDRQGYEQYF. For the CDR3, the DNA is TGTGCCAGCCCCTTCCCCGACCGACAGGGCTACGAGCAGTACTTC.

This clonotype was seen a handful of times. V and J are TRBV11-2 and TRBJ1-2, with no clear D. From germline, CDR1 is SGHAT and CDR2 FQNNGV. The V and J ends lost 0 bases and 1 base respectively, with 9 bases between them. This CDR3 has 15 amino acids. CDR3 bases: TGTGCCAGCAGCTTAGATGCCCGGGTTAACTATGGCTACACCTTC. It yields the protein CASSLDARVNYGYTF.

This clonotype was found a few times. The rearrangement joins TRBV6-1 to TRBJ2-7; TRBD2 agrees at 8 bases. The CDR3 loop spans 14 amino acids. V dropped 4 bases and J dropped 3; count of bases not matched to a gene: 5. Germline-derived CDR1 and CDR2 are MNHNS and SASEGT. The CDR3 nucleotides read TGTGCCAGCAGTGGGGGACTAGGGAGCTACGAGCAGTACTTC. Protein product: CASSGGLGSYEQYF.

The genes are TRBV30 and TRBJ1-1, with D possibly matching TRBD1 (6 bases). Between the trimmed V and J ends, which lost 4 bases and 1 base, there was a span of 10 bases. The CDR3 extends over 13 amino acids. CDR1 is GTSNPN and CDR2 is SVGIG in the germline V gene (reference sequence). This chain's CDR3 is CAWNLQGNTEAFF. CDR3 nucleotide sequence: TGTGCCTGGAACTTACAGGGGAACACTGAAGCTTTCTTT.

J is TRBJ2-3 and V is TRBV7-2; D is ambiguous. The CDR3 is made up of 16 amino acids. The germline gives CDR1 SGHTA, CDR2 FQGNSA. Trimming took 4 bases from V and 2 from J, leaving 16 bases between them. Here the CDR3 DNA reads TGTGCCAGCAGCTCACCTATAGTGCCTTCCACAGATACGCAGTATTTT. Encoded protein: CASSSPIVPSTDTQYF. The full variable domain, its missing parts supplied by reference TRBV7-2 and TRBJ2-3, is GAGVSQSPSNKVTEKGKDVELRCDPISGHTALYWYRQSLGQGLEFLIYFQGNSAPDKSGLPSDRFSAERTGGSVSTLTIQRTQQEDSAVYLCASSSPIVPSTDTQYFGPGTRLTVL.

V is TRBV6-4 and J is TRBJ2-3; unclear D gene. Germline-derived CDR1 and CDR2 are MRHNA and SNTAGT. V was pared by 2 bases and J by 2 bases, with 5 bases between. This CDR3 is built from 13 residues. CDR3 bases: TGTGCCAGCAGTGACAGGGTCACAGATACGCAGTATTTT. As protein: CASSDRVTDTQYF.

The chain employs TRBV7-2 and TRBJ2-1; 10 positions match TRBD2. V gave up 3 bases and J gave up 8 bases; unmatched junction bases: 10. The length of the CDR3 is 16 residues. The V gene's germline CDR1 is SGHTA and CDR2 FQGNSA. CDR3 sequence (DNA): TGTGCCAGCAGCTTTACGTCGAGCGGGGGGGCTTATGAGCAGTTCTTC. Its protein is CASSFTSSGGAYEQFF.

This chain links TRBV12-3 or TRBV12-4 with TRBJ1-1; TRBD1 might be the D (6 bases). V was clipped by 1 base and J by 4 bases, with 10 bases between them. This CDR3 is built from 14 residues. CDR3 bases: TGTGCCAGCAGTTTAGTCCGCAGGGGCACTGAAGCTTTCTTT. This gives the protein CASSLVRRGTEAFF.

By sample share, this clonotype is medium-sized. V and J are TRBV20-1 and TRBJ2-3; TRBD2 matches 13 bases. This CDR3 region has 15 residues. Germline lookup yields CDR1 DFQATT and CDR2 SNEGSKA (reference sequence). Losses at the gene ends were 5 bases for V and 3 bases for J; bases not matched to a gene: 5. DNA for the CDR3: TGCAGTGCTCTCGGGACTAGCGGGGTTACAGATACGCAGTATTTT. This codes for CSALGTSGVTDTQYF.

This chain uses TRBV6-5 with TRBJ2-7; possibly TRBD1 or TRBD2 for D (6 bases each). The germline V gene has CDR1 MNHEY and CDR2 SVGAGI. Trimming removed 0 bases from V and 7 bases from J, with 19 bases in between. This CDR3 contains 16 residues. DNA for the CDR3: TGTGCCAGCAGTTACTCGCGCGTGGGGGCTGCGGGGGAGCAGTACTTC. Translated: CASSYSRVGAAGEQYF.

This clonotype was detected only once. The rearrangement links TRBV2 to TRBJ1-6; D unclear. The CDR3 contains 12 residues. The germline V and J ends were trimmed by 6 bases and 8 bases, with 8 bases remaining between them. CDR1 is SNHLY and CDR2 is FYNNEI in the germline V gene. CDR3 sequence: CASSPRDSPLHF. The CDR3 DNA sequence: TGTGCCAGCAGCCCACGGGATTCACCCCTCCACTTT.

V and J are TRBV12-3 or TRBV12-4 and TRBJ1-1; 7 bases agree with TRBD1. This CDR3 has 14 residues. The V and J ends lost 1 base and 5 bases, in that order; junction bases with no gene match: 4. CDR3 amino acids: CASSLEGAKTEAFF. The CDR3, as DNA: TGTGCCAGCAGTTTAGAGGGGGCGAAAACTGAAGCTTTCTTT.

The CDR3 region has the DNA TGTGCCAGCAGCCCCCTGGACAGGGTTTTTGATGGCTACACCTTC. Its translation: CASSPLDRVFDGYTF. V is TRBV9 and J is TRBJ1-2; TRBD1 aligns across 8 bases. The CDR3 is made up of 15 amino acids. Germline CDR1 reads SGDLS; CDR2 reads YYNGEE. V lost 4 bases to trimming and J lost 6 bases; unmatched junction nucleotides: 11.